This T cell receptor beta chain was observed in a study of OX40 agonist ivuxolimab in advanced cancers. For the study at large: Ivuxolimab, an antibody acting as an agonist of OX40 (CD134), was used to treat patients.

Prior autoimmune disease or systemic immunosuppression barred patients. Blood got drawn at baseline, again on cycle 4 day 1, and then on cycle 7 day 1. This clone was observed once. The antigen is unknown. Study conclusions and caveats: Low levels of normalized T-cell clonal expansion also appeared in some nonresponders.

This CDR3 contains 17 residues. Germline values: CDR1 SGHNT, CDR2 YENEEA. V was pared by 2 bases and J by 4 bases, with 6 bases of the junction left unmatched. This table comes from immunoSEQ multiplex PCR, and its TCRdb copy is limited to in-frame clones, with some not included. The data contain around 70,000 clones, 75% to 85% of them singletons. The source was CD4+ or CD8+ T cells sorted from blood, collected in a trial of the OX40 agonist ivuxolimab. This clonotype originated in an adult with an advanced solid tumor such as melanoma, head and neck, liver or kidney cancer. V is TRBV11-3 and J is TRBJ2-5, with 14 bases lining up with TRBD2. The CDR3 DNA follows: TGTGCCAGCAGCTTAAGACTAGCGGGGGGGAGTGGAGAGACCCAGTACTTC. It codes for CASSLRLAGGSGETQYF.